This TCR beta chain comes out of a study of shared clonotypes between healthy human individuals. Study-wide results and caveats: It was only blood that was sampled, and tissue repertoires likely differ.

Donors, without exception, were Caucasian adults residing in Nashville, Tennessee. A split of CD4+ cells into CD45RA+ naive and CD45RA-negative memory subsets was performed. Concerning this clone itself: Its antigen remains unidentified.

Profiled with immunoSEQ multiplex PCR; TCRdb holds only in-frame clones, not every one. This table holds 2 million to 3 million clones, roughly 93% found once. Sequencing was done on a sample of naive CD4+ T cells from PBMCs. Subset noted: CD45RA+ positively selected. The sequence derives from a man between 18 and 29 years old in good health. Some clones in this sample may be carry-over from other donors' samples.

CDR3 bases: TGCAGCGTTGATTTGGCAGGGAATCCCTACGAGCAGTACTTC. Protein sequence: CSVDLAGNPYEQYF. The rearrangement joins TRBV29-1 to TRBJ2-7; perhaps TRBD1 as D (5 bases). The CDR3 consists of 14 residues. Germline assignment: CDR1 SQVTM and CDR2 ANQGSEA. V lost 3 bases and J 2 bases, leaving 14 bases between the germline ends.